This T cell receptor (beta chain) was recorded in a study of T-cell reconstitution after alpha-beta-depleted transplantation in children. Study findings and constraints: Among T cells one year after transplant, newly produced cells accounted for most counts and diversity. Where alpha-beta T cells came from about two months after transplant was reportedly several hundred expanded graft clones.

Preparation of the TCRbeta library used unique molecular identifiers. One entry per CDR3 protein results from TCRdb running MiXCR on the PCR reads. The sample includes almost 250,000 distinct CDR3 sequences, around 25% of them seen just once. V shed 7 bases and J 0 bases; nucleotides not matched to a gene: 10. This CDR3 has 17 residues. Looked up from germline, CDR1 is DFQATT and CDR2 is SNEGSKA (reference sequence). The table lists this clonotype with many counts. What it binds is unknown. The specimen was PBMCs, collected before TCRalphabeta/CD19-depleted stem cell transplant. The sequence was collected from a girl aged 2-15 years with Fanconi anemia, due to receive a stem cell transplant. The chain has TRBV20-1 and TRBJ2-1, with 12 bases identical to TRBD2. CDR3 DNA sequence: TGCAGTGTCCTAGCGGGAGGGAGGTCCTACTCCTACAATGAGCAGTTCTTC. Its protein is CSVLAGGRSYSYNEQFF.